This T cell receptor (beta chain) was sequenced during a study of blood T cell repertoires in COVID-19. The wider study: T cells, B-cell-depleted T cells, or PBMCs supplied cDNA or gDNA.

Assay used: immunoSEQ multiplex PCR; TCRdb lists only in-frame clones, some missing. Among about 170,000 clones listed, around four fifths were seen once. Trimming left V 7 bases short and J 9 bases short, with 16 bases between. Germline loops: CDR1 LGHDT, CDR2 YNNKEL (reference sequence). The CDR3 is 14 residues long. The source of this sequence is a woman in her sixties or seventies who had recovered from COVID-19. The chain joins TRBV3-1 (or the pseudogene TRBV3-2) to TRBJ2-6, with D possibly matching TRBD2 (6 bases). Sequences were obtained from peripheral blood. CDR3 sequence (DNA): TGTGCCAGCACGCGATTGCGGGACCACAACGTCCTGACTTTC. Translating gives CASTRLRDHNVLTF.